This TCR beta chain is from a study of shared clonotypes between healthy human individuals. The assay was immunoSEQ multiplex PCR, and TCRdb's table has in-frame clones only and misses some. Of roughly 2,300,000 clones listed, 85% to 95% are singletons. V lost 4 bases, J lost 1 base, and 3 bases stayed unmatched. The CDR3 has 17 amino acids. CDR1 is MDHEN and CDR2 is SYDVKM in the germline V gene. Only one count was recorded for this clone. Donors, without exception, were Caucasian adults residing in Nashville, Tennessee. The receptor comes from a man aged 18 to 29 in good health. Some clones in this sample may be carry-over from other donors' samples. J is TRBJ2-2 and V is TRBV28; the match to TRBD2 covers 13 bases. The specimen was naive CD4+ T cells from PBMCs. The subset was: CD45RA+ positively selected. The CDR3 spells CASSSWTSGGNTGELFF. The CDR3 nucleotides are TGTGCCAGCAGTTCCTGGACTAGCGGGGGGAACACCGGGGAGCTGTTTTTT.